This paragraph covers one TCR beta chain sequence. Its antigen is not yet known. Per-nucleotide qualities are absent, and no much larger clonotype sits a single base away. Measured from the cysteine to the phenylalanine, the CDR3 is 14 residues long. Kept here is only the CDR3 DNA, which spans 42 bases and is read in frame from base 1. What the time point label conveys for this sample: week 47, end of study. Every vaccine dose consisted of 300 ug of a 20-mer mutant IDH1 peptide in Montanide, administered subcutaneously together with topical imiquimod. Across visits V03 through V10, patients got a total of eight vaccinations, given in weeks 1, 3, 5, 7, 11, 15, 19 and 23. The donors had newly diagnosed IDH1-mutant astrocytomas of WHO grade 3 or 4 that showed loss of nuclear ATRX. The samples were drawn from NOA16, a multicentre, single-arm, open-label phase I trial in Germany that tested a mutant IDH1 peptide vaccine in humans for the first time. Genomic DNA for TCRB sequencing was extracted from EDTA blood using the DNeasy Blood and Tissue Kit.

Libraries were built with the immunoSEQ multiplex PCR assay. The hsTCRB Kit was used according to the manufacturer's protocol to amplify rearranged TCR beta chain sequences. An Illumina MiSeq was used to sequence the TCRB libraries. As for the authors' bioinformatics: The proprietary platform of the kit vendor was used for demultiplexing, trimming and gene mapping. TCRdb mirrors the immuneACCESS table, restricted to in-frame sequences. Some clones are absent from its copies; in checked studies, under half trace to an unresolved V gene, and the reason for the others is unknown. V and J calls and clone size are as listed in that table; D and trimming were resolved from the DNA. Across this sample there are some 50,000 clones, with 65% seen only once. Clones ranked in the top ten supply more than 4.5% of the sample. The data stem from a study of a mutant IDH1 vaccine in newly diagnosed glioma listed by TCRdb under 2021. Study-level background: Vaccination started 4-6 weeks after radiotherapy alone, or was given together with temozolomide cycles in the groups whose treatment included chemotherapy. Of the 30 or so patients who were treated, approximately 60% were male and approximately 40% were female, and the mean age was approximately 40 years. Before enrollment, patients had received standard therapy of radiotherapy alone, temozolomide alone, or radiochemotherapy with temozolomide; most received the combination. The week-35 safety follow-up was designated visit V12, and the week-47 end of study was designated visit V13. Six visits were used for peripheral blood collection: V03 (baseline), V05, V07, V10, V12 and V13. Longitudinal TCRB deep sequencing was performed for around 23 treated patients wherever samples were available for exploratory analyses.

What the work shows at the level of the full study, not this receptor alone: Changes in the top peripheral T cell clonotypes picked up by TCRB sequencing did not appear to be linked to pseudoprogression. Selection of PBMC samples for TCRB deep sequencing was based on availability. Vaccine-induced immune responses across multiple MHC alleles were detected in approximately 93% of patients. It was noted by the authors that analyses of patient blood samples could not be reproduced owing to sample limitations.

This chain is built from TRBV21-1 and TRBJ2-2; the table's D call, TRBD1, was not checked against the DNA. TRBV21-1 is reported as a pseudogene. The sample was peripheral blood mononuclear cells (PBMCs), taken from a glioma patient whose treatment included an IDH1 peptide vaccine. This sequence was found in a man aged 40-49 years with glioma. Some clones in this sample may be carry-over from other donors' samples. The CDR3 reads CARGVDRATGELFF. The DNA reads as follows: TGTGCCAGGGGAGTAGACAGGGCCACCGGGGAGCTGTTTTTT.